A single sample gave rise to the 13 T cell receptor beta chains below, sequenced in a study of regulatory T cells in long-lasting Graves disease. The sample's time point: persistent/refractory GD, antithyroid drugs over 5 years with positive TRAb. Generation of the TCR library employed RNA extracted from PBMCs. According to the study, TCR beta libraries were built with iRepertoire HTBI primers and CDR3-region Arm-PCR. From the multiplex PCR reads, TCRdb called clonotypes with MiXCR, one entry per CDR3 protein. The sample contains roughly 450,000 distinct CDR3 sequences, less than 25% of which appear only once. The specimen was peripheral blood mononuclear cells (PBMCs), collected when the disease was refractory, from a patient treated with antithyroid drugs. All receptors derive from a female donor with Graves disease.

The V call is TRBV14, the J call TRBJ2-4; weak D call: TRBD2 (6 bases). The length of the CDR3 is 17 residues. Germline values: CDR1 SGHDN, CDR2 FVKESK. V was cut by 0 bases and J by 0 bases, with 12 bases left in between. The CDR3 nucleotides read TGTGCCAGCAGCCAAGAACGGGACTCTCAAGCCAAAAACATTCAGTACTTC. It encodes CASSQERDSQAKNIQYF.

This clonotype was detected ten times or more. The V call is TRBV7-8, the J call TRBJ2-2, with TRBD2 identical over 13 bases. The CDR3 totals 16 residues. Germline V gene lookup returns CDR1 SGHVS and CDR2 FQNEAQ. The V segment lost 3 bases and the J segment 5 bases; nucleotides outside the gene matches: 3. The CDR3 DNA follows: TGTGCCAGCAGCTTCGGGACTAGCGGGAAGACCGGGGAGCTGTTTTTT. Translated, it gives CASSFGTSGKTGELFF.

This clonotype was seen ten or more times. The V gene is TRBV2, the J gene TRBJ1-1, with 7 bases fitting TRBD1. Germline values: CDR1 SNHLY, CDR2 FYNNEI. With V trimmed by 6 bases and J by 6 bases, 10 bases remained unmatched. The CDR3 consists of 14 residues. In nucleotides, the CDR3 is TGTGCCAGCAGGGTCACAGGGGTCTCCCCTGAAGCTTTCTTT. Translated: CASRVTGVSPEAFF.

This clonotype turned up a few times. A much more abundant neighbour one base away suggests this may be a read error. This sequence joins TRBV28 and TRBJ2-7; D could derive from TRBD1 or TRBD2 (6 bases each). The CDR3 sequence is 13 residues long. Per germline, CDR1 MDHEN and CDR2 SYDVKM. The CDR3 DNA reads TGTGCCAGCAGGGTGGGGGGCGCCTACAAGCAGTACTTC. Translating it yields CASRVGGAYKQYF.

This clonotype was seen a few times. The rearrangement links TRBV7-9 to TRBJ2-7; D remains ambiguous. Trimming stripped 5 bases from V and 2 bases from J, with 13 bases between. This CDR3 contains 14 residues. CDR1 and CDR2 (germline): SEHNR, FQNEAQ (reference sequence). Here the CDR3 reads CASSPPLGPYEQYF. CDR3 coding DNA: TGTGCCAGCAGCCCACCGCTCGGCCCCTACGAGCAGTACTTC. The full variable domain, rest sourced from reference TRBV7-9 and TRBJ2-7, is DTGVSQNPRHKITKRGQNVTFRCDPISEHNRLYWYRQTLGQGPEFLTYFQNEAQLEKSRLLSDRFSAERPKGSFSTLEIQRTEQGDSAMYLCASSPPLGPYEQYFGPGTRLTVT.

This clonotype was observed a handful of times. The V and J genes are TRBV4-1 and TRBJ2-5; 10 bases match TRBD1. The ends lost 1 base at V and 4 bases at J; junction bases unmatched: 3. This CDR3 contains 15 residues. Germline-derived CDR1 and CDR2 are MGHRA and YSYEKL. Here the CDR3 DNA reads TGCGCCAGCAGCCAAGGACAGGGGGCTGGAGAGACCCAGTACTTC. Translating gives CASSQGQGAGETQYF.

This clonotype was observed a few times. The rearrangement joins TRBV4-3 to TRBJ2-2; possibly TRBD1 or TRBD2 for D (5 bases each). The V gene's germline CDR1 is LGHNA and CDR2 YSLEER. The CDR3 contains 17 residues. Trimming removed 0 bases from V and 4 bases from J, with 15 bases in between. The DNA of the CDR3 is TGCGCCAGCAGCCAAGAATGGGAAGTGAGGGGCACCGGGGAGCTGTTTTTT. Residues: CASSQEWEVRGTGELFF.

This clonotype was detected ten times or more. The rearrangement joins TRBV12-3 or TRBV12-4 to TRBJ2-7; the D gene is possibly TRBD1 (6 bases). CDR3 length equals 14 residues. The ends were cut back, 5 bases at V and 0 bases at J, with 11 bases in the middle. CDR3 amino acids: CASSRGQSSYEQYF. In DNA form, the CDR3 reads TGTGCCAGCAGTCGTGGACAGAGCTCCTACGAGCAGTACTTC.

This clonotype was seen a handful of times. The CDR3 sequence: CASSEALESVRGRLFGNTIYF. CDR3 nucleotide sequence: TGTGCCAGCAGTGAAGCGCTGGAGTCAGTAAGGGGGCGTCTTTTTGGAAACACCATATATTTT. The rearrangement uses TRBV6-1 and TRBJ1-3, with TRBD1 matching over 7 bases. Germline V lookup: CDR1 MNHNS, CDR2 SASEGT. J lost 3 bases, V lost 0 bases, and 20 bases had no gene match. This CDR3 is built from 21 residues.

This clonotype was detected many times. The J gene is TRBJ2-2, the V gene TRBV29-1; a weak D match, TRBD1 (5 bases). Germline V gene sequence: CDR1 SQVTM, CDR2 ANQGSEA. The V and J ends lost 4 bases and 3 bases respectively, with 6 bases between them. This CDR3 is 12 amino acids long. CDR3 sequence reads: CSVATDTGELFF. The DNA of the CDR3 is TGCAGCGTTGCGACAGACACCGGGGAGCTGTTTTTT.

There are many counts of this clonotype. The chain couples TRBV6-2 or TRBV6-3 to TRBJ2-7, with D possibly TRBD2 on 6 matching bases. The germline V gene has CDR1 MNHEY and CDR2 SVGEGT. V shed 4 bases and J shed 6 bases, with 13 bases lying between them. This CDR3 has 13 residues. The CDR3 DNA follows: TGTGCCAGCAGTTGGGGGGTGATGGGCGAGCAGTACTTC. Protein sequence: CASSWGVMGEQYF.

The chain uses TRBV5-6 and TRBJ2-6; a possible D gene is TRBD1 (5 bases). The CDR3 consists of 17 residues. The germline CDR1 and CDR2 sequences are SGHDT and YYEEEE. Trimming pared 4 bases from V and 2 bases from J, leaving 16 bases between. CDR3 loop: CASSLRAGPAGANVLTF. Here the CDR3 DNA reads TGTGCCAGCAGCCTCAGGGCAGGCCCGGCTGGGGCCAACGTCCTGACTTTC.

V gene TRBV12-3 or TRBV12-4 combines with J gene TRBJ1-2, with 10 bases matching TRBD1. The V segment lost 2 bases and the J segment 6 bases; nucleotides outside the gene matches: 9. This CDR3 comprises 16 residues. This chain's CDR3 is CASSLQGTGDFHGYTF. The CDR3 DNA is TGTGCCAGCAGTTTACAGGGGACAGGGGATTTTCATGGCTACACCTTC.